Following are 14 T cell receptor beta chains from one sample sequenced in a study of blood T cell repertoires in COVID-19. Sequencing used immunoSEQ multiplex PCR; TCRdb keeps in-frame clones, though not all of them. The table includes fewer than 75,000 clones, around 92% detected once. Source material: peripheral blood. The source of these receptors is a man in his fifties or sixties with acute or convalescent COVID-19.

The chain joins TRBV5-6 to TRBJ2-4; tentative D call: TRBD1 (6 bases). Per the germline V gene, CDR1 is SGHDT and CDR2 is YYEEEE. The length of the CDR3 is 15 residues. The germline V and J ends were trimmed by 7 bases and 3 bases, with 17 bases remaining between them. In DNA, the CDR3 is TGTGCCAGCGGAATCGCAGGGGATGGCAAAAACATTCAGTACTTC. Translation gives CASGIAGDGKNIQYF.

The chain carries TRBV5-6 and TRBJ1-5; no clear D gene. The V gene's germline CDR1 is SGHDT and CDR2 YYEEEE. The CDR3 runs 15 residues. V lost 1 base and J 1 base, leaving 9 bases between the germline ends. In DNA form, the CDR3 reads TGTGCCAGCAGCTTGCGGGGTGTGAGCAATCAGCCCCAGCATTTT. Residues: CASSLRGVSNQPQHF.

This clone came up once. This chain links TRBV19 with TRBJ1-1, with TRBD1 as a possible D gene (5 bases). Trimming cost V 1 base and J 0 bases, with 15 bases left between them. Germline loops: CDR1 LNHDA, CDR2 SQIVND (reference sequence). CDR3 length: 17 amino acids. The CDR3 coding sequence is TGTGCCAGTAGTATAGCCTTTCGCGCAGGGATGAACACTGAAGCTTTCTTT. Its protein product is CASSIAFRAGMNTEAFF.

This rearrangement joins TRBV27 to TRBJ2-2; the match to TRBD1 covers 7 bases. Germline CDR1 MNHEY, CDR2 SMNVEV (reference sequence). The CDR3 spans 15 residues. V lost 4 bases and J lost 4; bases outside the gene matches: 6. The CDR3, as DNA: TGTGCCAGCAGTTCCCTAGGGGGCTTCACCGGGGAGCTGTTTTTT. Translation: CASSSLGGFTGELFF.

This chain joins TRBV7-9 and TRBJ1-1, with 7 nucleotides matching TRBD1. CDR1 is SEHNR and CDR2 is FQNEAQ in the germline V gene (reference sequence). Germline trimming cut 0 bases from V and 12 bases from J; bases unmatched to any gene: 7. CDR3 length: 13 residues. CDR3 region: CASSLALTGRPFF. CDR3 bases: TGTGCCAGCAGCTTAGCCCTGACAGGGAGGCCTTTCTTT.

This clone was seen a single time. This chain connects TRBV7-9 to TRBJ2-1; D not resolved. CDR1 is SEHNR, CDR2 FQNEAQ, per germline (reference sequence). V was trimmed by 3 bases and J by 2 bases, leaving 11 bases between them. The CDR3 runs 15 residues. As DNA, the CDR3 is TGTGCCAGCAGCTTTTACCCCAGTCCCTACAATGAGCAGTTCTTC. It yields the protein CASSFYPSPYNEQFF.

The chain joins TRBV7-6 to TRBJ1-5, with 7 bases identical to TRBD1. CDR3 length: 15 amino acids. The V and J ends lost 5 bases and 2 bases, in that order; junction bases with no gene match: 6. Germline V gives CDR1 SGHVS, CDR2 FNYEAQ. The DNA of the CDR3 is TGTGCCAGCAGCGCACAGGGGTCGGGCAATCAGCCCCAGCATTTT. Amino acids: CASSAQGSGNQPQHF. The entire variable domain, with the rest obtained from reference TRBV7-6 and TRBJ1-5, is as follows: GAGVSQSPRYKVTKRGQDVALRCDPISGHVSLYWYRQALGQGPEFLTYFNYEAQQDKSGLPNDRFSAERPEGSISTLTIQRTEQRDSAMYRCASSAQGSGNQPQHFGDGTRLSIL.

This rearrangement joins TRBV5-4 to TRBJ1-5; 10 nucleotides match TRBD1. From germline, CDR1 is SGHNT and CDR2 YYREEE (reference sequence). V trimming: 4 bases; J trimming: 6 bases; junction bases outside the gene matches: 7. CDR3 size: 15 residues. The CDR3 DNA reads as TGTGCCAGCAGCCTCGACAGGGGGCAGGCTCAGCCCCAGCATTTT. This translates into CASSLDRGQAQPQHF. Full variable domain (outside the CDR3, taken from reference TRBV5-4 and TRBJ1-5): ETGVTQSPTHLIKTRGQQVTLRCSSQSGHNTVSWYQQALGQGPQFIFQYYREEENGRGNFPPRFSGLQFPNYSSELNVNALELDDSALYLCASSLDRGQAQPQHFGDGTRLSIL.

The chain carries TRBV27 and TRBJ1-2; D remains ambiguous. The CDR3 extends over 13 amino acids. The germline V gene encodes CDR1 MNHEY and CDR2 SMNVEV (reference sequence). The V end was cut by 1 base, the J end by 3 bases, with 6 bases between. Here the CDR3 reads CASSLFRDYGYTF. CDR3 DNA: TGTGCCAGCAGTTTATTCCGGGACTATGGCTACACCTTC.

This clone was seen a single time. V gene TRBV7-2 combines with J gene TRBJ2-1; 10 nucleotides match TRBD2. The V gene end was trimmed by 2 bases and the J gene end by 5 bases; junction bases not matched to a gene: 6. Per germline, CDR1 SGHTA and CDR2 FQGNSA. The CDR3 is 16 amino acids. The CDR3 DNA sequence: TGTGCCAGCAGCTTACAAGCTAGCGGGGGCCACAATGAGCAGTTCTTC. This translates into CASSLQASGGHNEQFF.

The chain employs TRBV2 and TRBJ2-7; D is perhaps TRBD1 (6 bases). Germline CDR1 and CDR2: SNHLY and FYNNEI. Between the trimmed V and J ends, which lost 7 bases and 4 bases, there was a span of 8 bases. The CDR3 is made up of 11 amino acids. For the CDR3, the DNA is TGTGCCAGCAACACAGGGTACGAGCAGTACTTC. Translation: CASNTGYEQYF.

V and J are TRBV11-2 and TRBJ1-2, with D maybe TRBD1 (5 bases). This CDR3 contains 14 residues. CDR1 and CDR2 from the germline V gene are SGHAT and FQNNGV. V lost 0 bases, J lost 8 bases, and 13 bases lay in between. CDR3 in amino acids: CASSLDPGSRGYTF. CDR3 coding DNA: TGTGCCAGCAGCTTAGATCCAGGGTCGAGAGGCTACACCTTC.

Of note for this clone: The sample has other DNA sequences that encode this CDR3 too. In nucleotides, the CDR3 is TGCGCCAGCAGCTTGGGAGGTTCTGGAAACACCATATATTTT. Its translation: CASSLGGSGNTIYF. V and J are TRBV5-1 and TRBJ1-3; D unresolved. The CDR3 loop spans 14 amino acids. The V end lost 0 bases, the J end lost 1 base, and 5 bases lay between the germline ends. The germline CDR1 and CDR2 sequences are SGHRS and YFSETQ. The full variable domain, its missing parts supplied by reference TRBV5-1 and TRBJ1-3, is KAGVTQTPRYLIKTRGQQVTLSCSPISGHRSVSWYQQTPGQGLQFLFEYFSETQRNKGNFPGRFSGRQFSNSRSEMNVSTLELGDSALYLCASSLGGSGNTIYFGEGSWLTVV.

This sequence joins TRBV24-1 and TRBJ1-1; D unresolved. The CDR3 runs to 13 residues. The V and J ends lost 4 bases and 2 bases respectively, with 7 bases between them. Germline V CDR1 and CDR2: KGHDR, SFDVKD. CDR3 DNA sequence: TGTGCCACCAGTGACCAAAAAAACACTGAAGCTTTCTTT. Protein product: CATSDQKNTEAFF.